These 28 T cell receptor beta chains came from one sample sequenced in a study of blood T cell repertoires in COVID-19. Here immunoSEQ multiplex PCR was the method, and the copy in TCRdb shows in-frame clones only, minus some. The sample has approximately 200,000 clones; 70% to 90% are singletons. Sample: peripheral blood. These receptors all come from a man aged 25-45 years with COVID-19, enrolled during active disease.

The CDR3 loop is CASSWGQGREKLFF. The CDR3 DNA reads as TGTGCCAGCAGCTGGGGACAGGGCAGAGAAAAACTGTTTTTT. The chain recombines TRBV27 with TRBJ1-4, with 9 bases matching TRBD1. Germline values: CDR1 MNHEY, CDR2 SMNVEV (reference sequence). The CDR3 runs to 14 residues. With 6 bases clipped from V and 8 bases from J, the junction kept 7 bases outside the gene matches.

The chain employs TRBV3-1 (or the pseudogene TRBV3-2) and TRBJ1-4, with 7 bases matching TRBD1. After removal of 5 bases from V and 7 bases from J, the junction contained 7 bases not matched to a gene. The CDR3 consists of 14 residues. CDR1 LGHDT and CDR2 YNNKEL come from the germline V gene (reference sequence). The CDR3 reads CASSFRQGGEKLFF. Written as DNA, the CDR3 is TGTGCCAGCAGCTTCAGACAGGGAGGTGAAAAACTGTTTTTT.

This rearrangement joins TRBV19 to TRBJ1-2; no definite D call. V lost 4 bases, J lost 5 bases, and 23 bases lay in between. The CDR3 runs 17 residues. The germline gives CDR1 LNHDA, CDR2 SQIVND (reference sequence). CDR3 coding DNA: TGTGCCAGTAGTACCCATATCCCTCCGGGATCGGGATATGGCTACACCTTC. Encoded protein: CASSTHIPPGSGYGYTF.

The chain employs TRBV5-1 and TRBJ2-2; weak D call: TRBD1 (5 bases). Germline-derived CDR1 and CDR2 are SGHRS and YFSETQ. Trimming left V 0 bases short and J 5 bases short, with 14 bases between. The CDR3 loop spans 16 amino acids. The CDR3, as DNA: TGCGCCAGCAGCTTGGGGGGCAGGGCCTTTACCGGGGAGCTGTTTTTT. Its protein is CASSLGGRAFTGELFF.

This chain connects TRBV5-1 to TRBJ2-1, with TRBD2 identical over 10 bases. The CDR3 is made up of 16 amino acids. V gave up 2 bases and J gave up 1 base; unmatched junction bases: 3. Germline CDR1 is SGHRS and CDR2 is YFSETQ. This chain's CDR3 is CASSLNSGGSYNEQFF. In DNA form, the CDR3 reads TGCGCCAGCAGCTTAAATAGCGGGGGGTCCTACAATGAGCAGTTCTTC.

The chain is built from TRBV5-4 and TRBJ2-3; 7 bases align to TRBD1. The junction had 4 bases not matched to a gene; V was cut back by 0 bases and J by 0 bases. The CDR3 length is 16 residues. Germline V gene sequence: CDR1 SGHNT, CDR2 YYREEE (reference sequence). The CDR3 bases are TGTGCCAGCAGCTTGGGGACAGGATCTAGCACAGATACGCAGTATTTT. It codes for CASSLGTGSSTDTQYF. Supplemented by reference TRBV5-4 and TRBJ2-3, the full variable domain reads ETGVTQSPTHLIKTRGQQVTLRCSSQSGHNTVSWYQQALGQGPQFIFQYYREEENGRGNFPPRFSGLQFPNYSSELNVNALELDDSALYLCASSLGTGSSTDTQYFGPGTRLTVL.

The rearrangement uses TRBV11-2 and TRBJ2-2, with TRBD2 matching over 7 bases. Germline CDR1 is SGHAT and CDR2 is FQNNGV. The CDR3 is 15 amino acids. J was trimmed by 6 bases and V by 6 bases; bases with no gene match: 10. CDR3: CASRSGTTNAGELFF. CDR3 nucleotides: TGTGCCAGCAGATCCGGGACTACAAACGCCGGGGAGCTGTTTTTT.

The gene calls are TRBV2 and TRBJ2-7; 7 bases line up with TRBD2. This CDR3 has 15 amino acids. Per germline, CDR1 SNHLY and CDR2 FYNNEI. Unmatched junction bases numbered 12, after V lost 8 bases and J lost 2 bases. In DNA, the CDR3 is TGTGCCAGCTCCAAGACTAGCTTTAATACCTACGAGCAGTACTTC. Encoded protein: CASSKTSFNTYEQYF. Full variable domain (outside the CDR3, taken from reference TRBV2 and TRBJ2-7): EPEVTQTPSHQVTQMGQEVILRCVPISNHLYFYWYRQILGQKVEFLVSFYNNEISEKSEIFDDQFSVERPDGSNFTLKIRSTKLEDSAMYFCASSKTSFNTYEQYFGPGTRLTVT.

The chain combines TRBV11-3 with TRBJ1-4; 8 nucleotides match TRBD1. The V and J ends lost 5 bases and 4 bases, in that order; junction bases with no gene match: 6. Germline CDR1 and CDR2: SGHNT and YENEEA. This CDR3 region has 15 residues. CDR3 nucleotides: TGTGCCAGCAGCGCCTCGACAGGGGTTAATGAAAAACTGTTTTTT. Translated: CASSASTGVNEKLFF.

This chain joins TRBV12-3 or TRBV12-4 and TRBJ2-2; D unclear. Trimming took off 3 bases at V and 5 bases at J, with 7 bases between the two ends. The CDR3 sequence is 13 residues long. CDR3 bases: TGTGCCAGCAGTTTGAGTCGTACCGGGGAGCTGTTTTTT. This encodes CASSLSRTGELFF.

The CDR3 region is CATSGPTGTGVGDNEQFF. DNA for the CDR3: TGTGCCACCAGTGGTCCTACCGGGACAGGGGTTGGAGACAATGAGCAGTTCTTC. This rearrangement joins TRBV24-1 to TRBJ2-1, with 10 bases matching TRBD1. Germline CDR1 KGHDR, CDR2 SFDVKD. The CDR3 sequence is 18 residues long. The V segment lost 5 bases and the J segment 5 bases; nucleotides outside the gene matches: 14.

The gene calls are TRBV11-2 and TRBJ2-2, with D possibly matching TRBD1 (7 bases). This CDR3 spans 15 amino acids. The V and J ends lost 4 bases and 7 bases respectively, with 16 bases between them. Germline V gene data show CDR1 as SGHAT and CDR2 as FQNNGV. DNA for the CDR3: TGTGCCAGCAGCTCAGTGACAGGGCGGGGCGGGGAGCTGTTTTTT. This codes for CASSSVTGRGGELFF.

The chain joins TRBV24-1 to TRBJ1-5; D remains ambiguous. V was clipped by 5 bases and J by 0 bases, with 7 bases between them. The germline V gene encodes CDR1 KGHDR and CDR2 SFDVKD. This CDR3 spans 14 amino acids. Here the CDR3 reads CATSATVSNQPQHF. The DNA for the CDR3 is TGTGCCACCAGTGCCACGGTTAGCAATCAGCCCCAGCATTTT.

The rearrangement uses TRBV7-3 and TRBJ1-1; TRBD1 is a possible D gene (5 bases). CDR1 is SGHTA and CDR2 is FQGTGA in the germline V gene. There are 12 residues in the CDR3. The ends were cut back, 10 bases at V and 3 bases at J, with 12 bases in the middle. The chain's CDR3 is CANWGEDTEAFF. CDR3 bases: TGTGCCAATTGGGGGGAGGACACTGAAGCTTTCTTT.

The chain joins TRBV6-2 or TRBV6-3 to TRBJ2-3; a weak D match, TRBD2 (6 bases). Trimming shortened V by 4 bases and J by 2 bases, and 13 bases separated the two germline ends. CDR3 length equals 15 residues. Germline values: CDR1 MNHEY, CDR2 SVGEGT. The CDR3 sequence: CASSLLGGPTDTQYF. CDR3 nucleotides: TGTGCCAGCAGTTTACTCGGGGGACCCACAGATACGCAGTATTTT.

The chain recombines TRBV29-1 with TRBJ2-7; 10 positions match TRBD1. In germline, CDR1 is SQVTM, CDR2 ANQGSEA. Trimming removed 2 bases from V and 4 bases from J; junction bases left unmatched: 5. The CDR3 runs 14 residues. The CDR3 spells CSVEWTGGRYEQYF. CDR3 sequence (DNA): TGCAGCGTTGAATGGACAGGGGGTCGTTACGAGCAGTACTTC.

The V gene is TRBV12-3 or TRBV12-4, the J gene TRBJ1-2; unclear D gene. The CDR3 is 13 residues long. V lost 5 bases and J lost 5, with 12 bases in between. CDR3 nucleotides: TGTGCCAGCAGTAGGGAGACAAGTTATGGCTACACCTTC. It translates to CASSRETSYGYTF.

The chain couples TRBV18 to TRBJ1-3; 7 bases align to TRBD1. CDR3 length: 16 amino acids. Trimming at V came to 3 bases and at J to 0 bases, leaving 5 bases not matched to a gene. The germline V gene has CDR1 KGHSH and CDR2 LQKENI. The CDR3 protein is CASSPSGTASGNTIYF. CDR3 in DNA: TGTGCCAGCTCACCTTCCGGGACAGCCTCTGGAAACACCATATATTTT.

This rearrangement joins TRBV29-1 to TRBJ2-2; D ambiguous. Germline values: CDR1 SQVTM, CDR2 ANQGSEA. Trimming shortened V by 5 bases and J by 4 bases, and 8 bases separated the two germline ends. This CDR3 is built from 12 residues. Here the CDR3 DNA reads TGCAGCGTTCAACAGCCCACCGGGGAGCTGTTTTTT. It encodes CSVQQPTGELFF.

The rearrangement links TRBV9 to TRBJ1-5; 10 bases map to TRBD1. The CDR3 covers 15 residues. CDR1 is SGDLS, CDR2 YYNGEE, per germline. J lost 1 base, V lost 4 bases, and 2 bases had no gene match. CDR3 sequence reads: CASSSGQGSNQPQHF. Here the CDR3 DNA reads TGTGCCAGCAGCTCGGGACAGGGGAGCAATCAGCCCCAGCATTTT.

This chain uses TRBV13 with TRBJ2-7; a weak D match, TRBD1 (5 bases). V lost 7 bases and J 5 bases, leaving 15 bases between the germline ends. The germline V gene has CDR1 PRHDT and CDR2 FYEKMQ (reference sequence). This CDR3 region has 13 residues. The chain's CDR3 is CASTQRGSHEQYF. The DNA of the CDR3 is TGTGCCAGCACCCAAAGGGGCAGTCACGAGCAGTACTTC.

The chain uses TRBV19 and TRBJ1-5; 7 positions agree with TRBD1. V shed 2 bases, J shed 5 bases, and the junction held 6 bases outside the gene matches. The CDR3 is made up of 15 amino acids. CDR1 LNHDA and CDR2 SQIVND come from the germline V gene (reference sequence). The CDR3, as DNA: TGTGCCAGTAGTATATTCCGGGACAGCGATCAGCCCCAGCATTTT. It is translated as CASSIFRDSDQPQHF. Complete variable domain (other parts from reference TRBV19 and TRBJ1-5): DGGITQSPKYLFRKEGQNVTLSCEQNLNHDAMYWYRQDPGQGLRLIYYSQIVNDFQKGDIAEGYSVSREKKESFPLTVTSAQKNPTAFYLCASSIFRDSDQPQHFGDGTRLSIL.

The V gene is TRBV15, the J gene TRBJ1-5; D not resolved. The CDR3 consists of 17 residues. From germline, CDR1 is LNHNV and CDR2 YYDKDF (reference sequence). The V end was cut by 0 bases, the J end by 0 bases, with 12 bases between. Here the CDR3 DNA reads TGTGCCACCAGCAGAGATCTCGGGGTTTTTAGCAATCAGCCCCAGCATTTT. It codes for CATSRDLGVFSNQPQHF.

The rearrangement joins TRBV6-2 or TRBV6-3 to TRBJ2-1; TRBD1 might be the D (5 bases). The CDR3 is 13 residues long. Trimming took 0 bases from V and 12 from J, leaving 12 bases between them. CDR1 MNHEY and CDR2 SVGEGT come from the germline V gene. The CDR3 DNA follows: TGTGCCAGCAGTTACTCTGGGCAGGGTAGGCAGTTCTTC. This gives the protein CASSYSGQGRQFF.

V usage is TRBV4-3 and J usage is TRBJ2-7, with 9 bases fitting TRBD1. This CDR3 contains 15 residues. After removal of 1 base from V and 5 bases from J, the junction contained 6 bases not matched to a gene. CDR1 is LGHNA and CDR2 is YSLEER in the germline V gene. DNA of the CDR3: TGCGCCAGCAGCCAAGCGGACAGGGGAGGTCACGAGCAGTACTTC. Translating it yields CASSQADRGGHEQYF.

This chain uses TRBV5-8 with TRBJ1-1; unclear D gene. V was cut by 1 base and J by 4 bases, with 11 bases left in between. Germline V gene data show CDR1 as SGHTS and CDR2 as YDEGEE. The CDR3 spans 14 residues. This chain's CDR3 is CASSLLNAGTEAFF. The CDR3 nucleotides read TGTGCCAGCAGCTTGTTGAATGCGGGCACTGAAGCTTTCTTT.

The chain is built from TRBV9 and TRBJ1-2; D ambiguous. The germline CDR1 and CDR2 sequences are SGDLS and YYNGEE. The CDR3 runs 15 residues. The ends were cut back, 3 bases at V and 1 base at J, with 13 bases in the middle. For the CDR3, the DNA is TGTGCCAGCAGCGCAGGTCGGGAATATAACTATGGCTACACCTTC. It translates to CASSAGREYNYGYTF.

The genes are TRBV7-9 and TRBJ1-2, with TRBD1 identical over 8 bases. Looked up from germline, CDR1 is SEHNR and CDR2 is FQNEAQ (reference sequence). After removal of 1 base from V and 10 bases from J, the junction contained 8 bases not matched to a gene. The CDR3 is made up of 14 amino acids. CDR3 sequence reads: CASSLEGGTGSYTF. As DNA, the CDR3 is TGTGCCAGCAGCTTAGAAGGAGGGACAGGTTCCTACACCTTC. Full variable domain (outside the CDR3, taken from reference TRBV7-9 and TRBJ1-2): DTGVSQNPRHKITKRGQNVTFRCDPISEHNRLYWYRQTLGQGPEFLTYFQNEAQLEKSRLLSDRFSAERPKGSFSTLEIQRTEQGDSAMYLCASSLEGGTGSYTFGSGTRLTVV.